This TCR beta chain was documented in a study of regulatory T cells in long-lasting Graves disease. Study information: Persistence in Graves' disease denoted antithyroid drug use beyond 5 years alongside positive TSH receptor antibodies.

A word on this clonotype: Its antigen is not identified.

Findings and caveats of the study: TCR diversity was lower in persistent Graves' patients (versus newly diagnosed ones).

The junction had 4 bases not matched to a gene; V was cut back by 6 bases and J by 6 bases. The CDR3 consists of 13 residues. Germline-derived CDR1 and CDR2 are MNHEY and SVGEGT. As for time point: persistent/refractory GD, antithyroid drugs over 5 years with positive TRAb. The TCR library was made from RNA that had been extracted from PBMCs in TRIzol. Library construction for TCR beta used iRepertoire HTBI primers and Arm-PCR of CDR3 regions. Original processing notes: Throughout the samples, researchers identified about 62 TRBV and approximately 15 TRBJ segments. From the multiplex PCR reads, TCRdb called clonotypes with MiXCR, one entry per CDR3 protein. The V and J calls come from TCRdb's annotation, not from the publication. This table holds about 420,000 distinct CDR3 sequences, around 22% found once.

The TCR was taken from a female donor with Graves disease. The chain uses TRBV6-2 or TRBV6-3 and TRBJ2-2; 7 bases fit TRBD2. This specimen was peripheral blood mononuclear cells (PBMCs), taken when the disease was refractory, from a patient treated with antithyroid drugs. CDR3 bases: TGTGCCAGCAGCCGACTAGCCCCCGGGGAGCTGTTTTTT. This sequence encodes CASSRLAPGELFF.